This TCR beta chain was sequenced during a study of T cell repertoires in cytomegalovirus infection. Study in general: Recently identified HLA-C-restricted CMV epitopes were among the peptides used.

The V gene end was trimmed by 1 base and the J gene end by 3 bases; junction bases not matched to a gene: 0. The CDR3 contains 14 residues. Germline V gene data show CDR1 as SEHNR and CDR2 as FQNEAQ (reference sequence). Study conclusions and caveats: CMV-specific TCR beta clonotypes restricted by HLA-C dominated the ex vivo response.

In its sample, this clonotype was seen many times. Antigen specificity is unknown. TCRdb re-derived calls from the reads in MiXCR, one entry per CDR3 protein. The sample holds around 300,000 distinct CDR3 sequences, 25% seen once. The clonotype was recovered from a human donor in good health (CMV status not recorded). Some clones in this sample may be carry-over from other donors' samples. The source was cultured PBMCs, collected from culture after CMV antigen stimulation. V gene TRBV7-9 combines with J gene TRBJ1-5, with 7 bases matching TRBD1. CDR3 sequence reads: CASSLEGANQPQHF. The CDR3 DNA reads TGTGCCAGCAGCTTAGAGGGGGCCAATCAGCCCCAGCATTTT.